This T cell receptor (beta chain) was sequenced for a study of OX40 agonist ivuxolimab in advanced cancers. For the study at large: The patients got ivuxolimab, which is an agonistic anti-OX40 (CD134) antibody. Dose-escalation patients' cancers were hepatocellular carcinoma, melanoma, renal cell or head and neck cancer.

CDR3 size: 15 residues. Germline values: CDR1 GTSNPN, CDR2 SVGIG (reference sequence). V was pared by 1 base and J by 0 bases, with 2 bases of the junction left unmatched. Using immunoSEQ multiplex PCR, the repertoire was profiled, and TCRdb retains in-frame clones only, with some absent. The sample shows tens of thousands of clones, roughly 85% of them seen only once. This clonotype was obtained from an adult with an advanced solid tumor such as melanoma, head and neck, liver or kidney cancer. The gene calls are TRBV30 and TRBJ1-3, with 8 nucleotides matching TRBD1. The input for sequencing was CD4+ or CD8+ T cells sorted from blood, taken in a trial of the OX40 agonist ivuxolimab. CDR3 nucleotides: TGTGCCTGGAGTGGGGACAGGAGCTCTGGAAACACCATATATTTT. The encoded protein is CAWSGDRSSGNTIYF.